This T cell receptor (beta chain) was identified during a study of relationships among human T cell subsets. Study-wide findings and caveats: Th1, Th2 and regulatory T cells shared many CDR3 sequences. Over 60% of CD8+ cytotoxic sequences were in clones over 100 reads; regulatory and Th2 had few.

Anti-CD25 beads selected CD4+CD25+ regulatory T cells from positively selected CD4+ cells. Details on this clonotype: Its antigen remains unidentified.

Semiquantitative ARM-PCR amplified T cell receptor alpha and beta CDR3 regions from mRNA. Tagged nested gene-specific primers were used first, then communal superprimers amplified exponentially. In TCRdb, the multiplex PCR reads were re-called with MiXCR into one record per CDR3 protein. This table has fewer than 15,000 distinct CDR3 sequences, roughly three fifths appearing once. The V gene's germline CDR1 is SGHAT and CDR2 FQNNGV. The length of the CDR3 is 15 residues. The V call is TRBV11-2, the J call TRBJ2-3; 8 positions agree with TRBD2. The DNA matches TRBJ2-5 better at its end, which makes the J call doubtful. The clonotype was recovered from a man aged 40-55 years in good health. The sequencing input was Tregs sorted from blood. In DNA form, the CDR3 reads TGTGCCAGCAGCTCTCCCCCGGGAGGGGAAGAGACCCAGTACTTC. Its protein is CASSSPPGGEETQYF.